This passage covers 27 T cell receptor beta chains from one sample sequenced in a study of vaccination effects on CD4 cells after COVID-19. Profiled with immunoSEQ multiplex PCR; TCRdb holds only in-frame clones, not every one. The repertoire includes tens of thousands of clones, approximately 77% of them detected once, and roughly a fifth sits in the top ten. Sequencing was preceded by expansion of antigen-specific CD4+ T cells with viral peptide pools in the ViraFEST assay. Isolating CD4+ T cells followed approximately 9 days of culture. People in the vaccine group had not been infected with SARS-CoV-2 before, and their nucleocapsid antibodies were negative. The antigens for these receptors are not known. The specimen was CD4+ T cells from PBMCs cultured with HCoV-NL63 spike peptides, collected before COVID-19 vaccination. These receptors all come from a human donor who received a COVID-19 vaccine.

The CDR3 spells CSLGIAGATDTQYF. The CDR3 bases are TGCAGCCTTGGGATAGCGGGAGCCACAGATACGCAGTATTTT. This chain links TRBV29-1 with TRBJ2-3; 9 bases line up with TRBD2. Germline trimming cut 8 bases from V and 2 bases from J; bases unmatched to any gene: 8. The CDR3 sequence is 14 residues long. Germline lookup yields CDR1 SQVTM and CDR2 ANQGSEA.

This clone has just a few counts. The chain carries TRBV5-4 and TRBJ1-2; D is possibly TRBD1 (5 bases). Germline V gene lookup returns CDR1 SGHNT and CDR2 YYREEE (reference sequence). This CDR3 comprises 17 residues. With 0 bases removed from V and 1 base from J, the gap between germline ends came to 16 bases. CDR3 nucleotide sequence: TGTGCCAGCAGCTTGGGAGGGGCAATTTCCATTAACTATGGCTACACCTTC. Protein: CASSLGGAISINYGYTF.

Here the CDR3 DNA reads TGTGCCACCGGGACAGTTTACAATGAGCAGTTCTTC. Amino acids: CATGTVYNEQFF. This sequence joins TRBV24-1 and TRBJ2-1; 7 bases agree with TRBD1. The germline V gene encodes CDR1 KGHDR and CDR2 SFDVKD. The CDR3 length is 12 residues. V trimming: 9 bases; J trimming: 4 bases; junction bases outside the gene matches: 2.

The V gene is TRBV5-6, the J gene TRBJ2-1; D gene unclear. Per germline, CDR1 SGHDT and CDR2 YYEEEE. Trimming took off 1 base at V and 9 bases at J, with 5 bases between the two ends. The CDR3 runs to 11 residues. The CDR3 DNA reads as TGTGCCAGCAGCTTGTTAAGTGAGCAGTTCTTC. Its translation is CASSLLSEQFF. The whole variable domain, remainder taken from reference TRBV5-6 and TRBJ2-1, is DAGVTQSPTHLIKTRGQQVTLRCSPKSGHDTVSWYQQALGQGPQFIFQYYEEEERQRGNFPDRFSGHQFPNYSSELNVNALLLGDSALYLCASSLLSEQFFGPGTRLTVL.

V usage is TRBV7-2 and J usage is TRBJ2-7; D is unresolved. Trimming removed 2 bases at V and 0 bases at J, with 11 bases between. The CDR3 totals 15 residues. The germline V gene encodes CDR1 SGHTA and CDR2 FQGNSA. CDR3 nucleotide sequence: TGTGCCAGCAGCTTAAGTGGTTATAGCTCCTACGAGCAGTACTTC. Translation gives CASSLSGYSSYEQYF.

This clone was observed a few times. The V call is TRBV4-2, the J call TRBJ2-7; 7 nucleotides line up with TRBD1. J gave up 3 bases and V 4 bases, and 9 bases lay outside the gene matches. Germline assignment: CDR1 LGHNA and CDR2 YNFKEQ. The CDR3 sequence is 15 residues long. The CDR3 region has the DNA TGTGCCAGCAGCCCTTCCGGGACAGATCTCTACGAGCAGTACTTC. Protein product: CASSPSGTDLYEQYF.

The rearrangement joins TRBV6-2 or TRBV6-3 to TRBJ2-3; TRBD1 aligns across 7 bases. Germline CDR1 reads MNHEY; CDR2 reads SVGEGT. Losses at the gene ends were 4 bases for V and 3 bases for J; bases not matched to a gene: 7. The CDR3 has 15 amino acids. CDR3 sequence: CASSFRGIGTDTQYF. DNA for the CDR3: TGTGCCAGCAGTTTCAGGGGGATTGGGACAGATACGCAGTATTTT.

In its sample, this clone was seen a few times. This chain links TRBV9 with TRBJ2-3; 14 nucleotides match TRBD2. Per germline, CDR1 SGDLS and CDR2 YYNGEE. The J segment lost 0 bases and the V segment lost 0 bases, leaving 6 bases of the junction unmatched. The CDR3 spans 19 residues. For the CDR3, the DNA is TGTGCCAGCAGCGTAGTAGGGACTAGCGGGGGAGGTAGCACAGATACGCAGTATTTT. Encoded protein: CASSVVGTSGGGSTDTQYF.

The V and J genes are TRBV7-3 and TRBJ1-1; D perhaps matches TRBD1 (5 bases). Germline-derived CDR1 and CDR2 are SGHTA and FQGTGA. The CDR3 is made up of 14 amino acids. Trimming shortened V by 2 bases and J by 1 base, and 8 bases separated the two germline ends. The chain's CDR3 is CASSLGGRNTEAFF. CDR3 sequence (DNA): TGTGCCAGCAGCTTAGGGGGTCGGAACACTGAAGCTTTCTTT. Full variable domain (rest looked up from reference TRBV7-3 and TRBJ1-1): GAGVSQTPSNKVTEKGKYVELRCDPISGHTALYWYRQSLGQGPEFLIYFQGTGAADDSGLPNDRFFAVRPEGSVSTLKIQRTERGDSAVYLCASSLGGRNTEAFFGQGTRLTVV.

The chain joins TRBV3-1 (or the pseudogene TRBV3-2) to TRBJ1-2; the D gene is possibly TRBD1 (6 bases). The germline V and J ends were trimmed by 3 bases and 3 bases, with 14 bases remaining between them. The CDR3 extends over 15 amino acids. Germline V gene data show CDR1 as LGHDT and CDR2 as YNNKEL (reference sequence). CDR3 nucleotides: TGTGCCAGCAGCCAGCTACAGGGCTCCTACTATGGCTACACCTTC. This sequence encodes CASSQLQGSYYGYTF.

This chain connects TRBV5-1 to TRBJ2-1; 8 bases agree with TRBD2. After removal of 7 bases from V and 6 bases from J, the junction contained 9 bases not matched to a gene. This CDR3 comprises 14 residues. Germline V gene sequence: CDR1 SGHRS, CDR2 YFSETQ. CDR3 bases: TGCGCCAGCTATACGGGACTAGACCCCAATGAGCAGTTCTTC. It is translated as CASYTGLDPNEQFF.

The chain has TRBV7-2 and TRBJ2-7; 11 bases fit TRBD2. Germline V gene data show CDR1 as SGHTA and CDR2 as FQGNSA. This CDR3 has 15 amino acids. After removal of 5 bases from V and 4 bases from J, the junction contained 7 bases not matched to a gene. CDR3 amino acids: CASSQRGTSGYEQYF. CDR3 nucleotide sequence: TGTGCCAGCAGCCAAAGGGGGACTAGCGGTTACGAGCAGTACTTC.

This clone was observed a few times. The chain uses TRBV28 and TRBJ1-2; tentatively, D is TRBD1 (6 bases). Germline V gene sequence: CDR1 MDHEN, CDR2 SYDVKM. Trimming stripped 8 bases from V and 6 bases from J, with 16 bases between. This CDR3 has 13 residues. The CDR3, as DNA: TGTGCCAGCGTGTCGGGACAAAGTCATGGCTACACCTTC. Protein sequence: CASVSGQSHGYTF.

This chain uses TRBV3-1 (or the pseudogene TRBV3-2) with TRBJ2-1; no definite D call. Germline CDR1 reads LGHDT; CDR2 reads YNNKEL (reference sequence). Trimming took 2 bases from V and 2 from J, leaving 13 bases between them. The CDR3 runs to 16 residues. The CDR3 DNA reads TGTGCCAGCAGCCAACCCCCTCTGCGCACCTACAATGAGCAGTTCTTC. Its protein is CASSQPPLRTYNEQFF.

This clone has a handful of counts. The chain links TRBV15 to TRBJ1-5, with D perhaps matching TRBD1 (5 bases). The length of the CDR3 is 14 residues. In germline, CDR1 is LNHNV, CDR2 YYDKDF (reference sequence). The germline V and J ends were trimmed by 5 bases and 1 base, with 9 bases remaining between them. CDR3 loop: CATSPGLSNQPQHF. CDR3 sequence (DNA): TGTGCCACCAGCCCGGGACTGAGCAATCAGCCCCAGCATTTT.

There are a few counts of this clone. CDR3 nucleotides: TGCGCCAGCAGCTTGGGCCCAGCGACCCATCAGCCCCAGCATTTT. Encoded protein: CASSLGPATHQPQHF. The chain employs TRBV5-1 and TRBJ1-5, with D hard to call. Trimming removed 0 bases from V and 5 bases from J, with 12 bases in between. This CDR3 spans 15 amino acids. Germline assignment: CDR1 SGHRS and CDR2 YFSETQ. Filled out from reference TRBV5-1 and TRBJ1-5, the complete variable domain reads KAGVTQTPRYLIKTRGQQVTLSCSPISGHRSVSWYQQTPGQGLQFLFEYFSETQRNKGNFPGRFSGRQFSNSRSEMNVSTLELGDSALYLCASSLGPATHQPQHFGDGTRLSIL.

This clone turned up a few times. The V gene is TRBV5-4, the J gene TRBJ2-5, with 10 bases fitting TRBD2. Germline V gene sequence: CDR1 SGHNT, CDR2 YYREEE (reference sequence). V was clipped by 1 base and J by 1 base; unmatched bases: 7. This CDR3 contains 17 residues. CDR3 nucleotides: TGTGCCAGCAGCTTGACCCTACTAGCGGGGATCCAAGAGACCCAGTACTTC. Translating gives CASSLTLLAGIQETQYF.

The chain has TRBV6-2 or TRBV6-3 and TRBJ1-2; unclear D gene. The CDR3 covers 14 residues. CDR1 MNHEY and CDR2 SVGEGT come from the germline V gene. Trimming cost V 0 bases and J 1 base, with 6 bases left between them. CDR3 in amino acids: CASSYSTVNYGYTF. The CDR3 DNA reads as TGTGCCAGCAGTTACTCGACGGTTAACTATGGCTACACCTTC.

The count of this clone is one. This CDR3 reads CASRTGGDQPQHF. Here the CDR3 DNA reads TGTGCCAGCAGGACAGGGGGGGATCAGCCCCAGCATTTT. This sequence joins TRBV12-3 or TRBV12-4 and TRBJ1-5; TRBD1 matches at 9 bases. The junction had 2 bases not matched to a gene; V was cut back by 6 bases and J by 5 bases. This CDR3 is 13 amino acids long.

Regarding this clone: At one end the junction does not follow the germline gene, possibly because of a read error. This sequence joins TRBV7-7 and TRBJ2-7; D is undetermined. The CDR3 consists of 13 residues. CDR1 and CDR2 (germline): SSHAT, FNYEAQ (reference sequence). The CDR3 is CASSSQKGTEQYF. CDR3 sequence (DNA): TGTGCTAGCAGCTCCCAAAAGGGCACCGAGCAGTACTTC.

The CDR3 DNA reads as TGTGCCAGTCAAGGGACAGCGAAGAACACTGAAGCTTTCTTT. It translates to CASQGTAKNTEAFF. The chain is built from TRBV3-1 (or the pseudogene TRBV3-2) and TRBJ1-1, with TRBD1 identical over 7 bases. Per the germline V gene, CDR1 is LGHDT and CDR2 is YNNKEL (reference sequence). The CDR3 is made up of 14 amino acids. Trimming took 9 bases from V and 1 from J; bases not matched to a gene: 8.

The chain's CDR3 is CASRPGGGPGANVLTF. CDR3 sequence (DNA): TGTGCCAGTAGGCCCGGGGGGGGTCCTGGGGCCAACGTCCTGACTTTC. The rearrangement uses TRBV19 and TRBJ2-6; 8 bases are shared with TRBD2. CDR1 LNHDA and CDR2 SQIVND come from the germline V gene (reference sequence). Losses at the gene ends were 6 bases for V and 2 bases for J; bases not matched to a gene: 6. The CDR3 sequence is 16 residues long.

This clone was detected only once. The chain uses TRBV5-4 and TRBJ1-2; tentative D call: TRBD1 (5 bases). Germline V lookup: CDR1 SGHNT, CDR2 YYREEE (reference sequence). The CDR3 loop spans 16 amino acids. Trimming shortened V by 2 bases and J by 4 bases, and 18 bases separated the two germline ends. The CDR3 region is CASSLAGRDGTYGYTF. Here the CDR3 DNA reads TGTGCCAGCAGCTTAGCGGGGAGGGACGGAACCTATGGCTACACCTTC.

The rearrangement uses TRBV12-3 or TRBV12-4 and TRBJ2-6, with D unresolved. V was cut by 1 base and J by 5 bases, with 0 bases left in between. The CDR3 has 12 amino acids. CDR3 residues: CASSLGANVLTF. The CDR3 DNA sequence: TGTGCCAGCAGTTTAGGGGCCAACGTCCTGACTTTC.

The chain links TRBV6-6 to TRBJ2-1, with D perhaps matching TRBD2 (5 bases). The CDR3 sequence is 15 residues long. The V end lost 0 bases, the J end lost 6 bases, and 12 bases lay between the germline ends. Germline V gene sequence: CDR1 MNHNY, CDR2 SVGAGI (reference sequence). CDR3 region: CASSYSETILNEQFF. In DNA, the CDR3 is TGTGCCAGCAGTTACTCGGAGACTATCCTCAATGAGCAGTTCTTC.

The rearrangement joins TRBV18 to TRBJ1-6, with D perhaps TRBD1 (6 bases). Between the trimmed V and J ends, which lost 6 bases and 6 bases, there was a span of 15 bases. Germline V gene lookup returns CDR1 KGHSH and CDR2 LQKENI. The CDR3 spans 15 residues. The CDR3 DNA reads TGTGCCAGCTCCCAAGAGGGGGTGGGTAATTCACCCCTCCACTTT. Protein sequence: CASSQEGVGNSPLHF.

The chain joins TRBV6-5 to TRBJ1-2; TRBD1 matches 7 bases. V lost 5 bases and J lost 1; bases outside the gene matches: 7. The CDR3 is 15 amino acids. Germline assignment: CDR1 MNHEY and CDR2 SVGAGI. As DNA, the CDR3 is TGTGCCAGCAGTAACACAGGGGTCATTAACTATGGCTACACCTTC. Its translation: CASSNTGVINYGYTF.